The 22 T cell receptor beta chains given below trace back to one sample, sequenced in a study of shared clonotypes between healthy human individuals. Assay: immunoSEQ multiplex PCR; the TCRdb copy retains only in-frame clones and omits some. The sample holds fewer than 500,000 clones, over 75% seen once. The material sequenced was PBMCs. The receptors come from a woman aged 40 to 55 in good health. Some clones in this sample may be carry-over from other donors' samples.

This chain uses TRBV28 with TRBJ1-2; no firm D call. This CDR3 is 14 amino acids long. Germline V lookup: CDR1 MDHEN, CDR2 SYDVKM. V dropped 6 bases and J dropped 0 bases, with 11 bases sitting between them. The CDR3 region is CASSPPFTNYGYTF. CDR3 bases: TGTGCCAGCAGCCCCCCTTTCACTAACTATGGCTACACCTTC.

This clone appeared a few times. The V gene is TRBV5-1, the J gene TRBJ2-5, with TRBD1 identical over 11 bases. The V and J ends lost 2 bases and 5 bases, in that order; junction bases with no gene match: 11. CDR1 and CDR2 from the germline V gene are SGHRS and YFSETQ. The CDR3 loop spans 17 amino acids. The DNA of the CDR3 is TGCGCCAGCAGCTTTAATACTCCGGGACAGGGGGGTGAGACCCAGTACTTC. Protein sequence: CASSFNTPGQGGETQYF.

As for this clone: It differs at one base from a far larger clone, so likely a read error. The rearrangement joins TRBV5-1 to TRBJ1-1, with D uncertain. The V and J ends lost 5 bases and 6 bases respectively, with 8 bases between them. This CDR3 is 11 amino acids long. Germline V gives CDR1 SGHRS, CDR2 YFSETQ. CDR3 protein: CASRGYSEAFF. The DNA of the CDR3 is TGCGCCAGCAGGGGTTATTCTGAAGCTTTCTTT.

Ten or more counts support this clone. The genes are TRBV5-4 and TRBJ2-4; either TRBD1 or TRBD2 may supply D (5 bases each). This CDR3 region has 15 residues. Germline CDR1 SGHNT, CDR2 YYREEE (reference sequence). V lost 0 bases to trimming and J lost 1 base, with 8 bases between them. The CDR3 nucleotides are TGTGCCAGCAGCTTGGGAGGGGCCGCCAAAAACATTCAGTACTTC. Its protein product is CASSLGGAAKNIQYF.

The CDR3 is CASSWRALAGNHNEQFF. The CDR3 bases are TGCGCCAGCAGCTGGAGGGCTCTAGCGGGAAATCACAATGAGCAGTTCTTC. This chain joins TRBV5-1 and TRBJ2-1; 9 bases agree with TRBD2. CDR1 SGHRS and CDR2 YFSETQ come from the germline V gene. The CDR3 totals 17 residues. The trim removed 3 bases at V and 5 bases at J, leaving 12 bases unmatched. The full variable domain, rest sourced from reference TRBV5-1 and TRBJ2-1, is KAGVTQTPRYLIKTRGQQVTLSCSPISGHRSVSWYQQTPGQGLQFLFEYFSETQRNKGNFPGRFSGRQFSNSRSEMNVSTLELGDSALYLCASSWRALAGNHNEQFFGPGTRLTVL.

V gene TRBV7-8 combines with J gene TRBJ2-7; D is possibly TRBD1 (5 bases). Germline values: CDR1 SGHVS, CDR2 FQNEAQ. This CDR3 has 18 residues. Trimming pared 2 bases from V and 5 bases from J, leaving 25 bases between. The CDR3 spells CASSLSPHRTTLGDEQYF. CDR3 bases: TGTGCCAGCAGCTTATCCCCCCACCGGACAACCTTAGGCGACGAGCAGTACTTC. Using reference TRBV7-8 and TRBJ2-7 for the parts outside the CDR3, the full variable domain is GAGVSQSPRYKVAKRGQDVALRCDPISGHVSLFWYQQALGQGPEFLTYFQNEAQLDKSGLPSDRFFAERPEGSVSTLKIQRTQQEDSAVYLCASSLSPHRTTLGDEQYFGPGTRLTVT.

This clone has ten or more counts. As DNA, the CDR3 is TGTGCCAGCAGCTTAGGACAGGGGGGGAGTCAGCCCCAGCATTTT. Residues: CASSLGQGGSQPQHF. V is TRBV7-2 and J is TRBJ1-5; 9 nucleotides line up with TRBD1. The germline gives CDR1 SGHTA, CDR2 FQGNSA. This CDR3 contains 15 residues. The V gene end was trimmed by 1 base and the J gene end by 6 bases; junction bases not matched to a gene: 4.

This clone was observed a handful of times. The V call is TRBV7-8, the J call TRBJ2-2; perhaps TRBD2 as D (5 bases). The CDR3 has 15 residues. Trimming took 0 bases from V and 5 from J, leaving 10 bases between them. In germline, CDR1 is SGHVS, CDR2 FQNEAQ. The CDR3 DNA reads as TGTGCCAGCAGCTTAGCTAGCGAGGGAACCGGGGAGCTGTTTTTT. Its translation is CASSLASEGTGELFF.

In this sample, this clone turned up once. The gene calls are TRBV28 and TRBJ1-2, with D hard to call. This CDR3 has 14 amino acids. The V gene lost 7 bases and the J gene lost 1 base, with 13 bases spanning the gap. Germline CDR1 MDHEN, CDR2 SYDVKM. Here the CDR3 DNA reads TGTGCCAGCACCGCCGTCGGCGATAACTATGGCTACACCTTC. Its protein is CASTAVGDNYGYTF.

The genes are TRBV9 and TRBJ1-1; 7 nucleotides match TRBD1. The V and J ends lost 3 bases and 7 bases, in that order; junction bases with no gene match: 3. The CDR3 length is 12 residues. CDR1 and CDR2 (germline): SGDLS, YYNGEE. The CDR3 nucleotides are TGTGCCAGCAGCGGCAGACAGGGTGAAGCTTTCTTT. Protein: CASSGRQGEAFF.

The chain is built from TRBV5-4 and TRBJ2-5; D is uncertain. V dropped 4 bases and J dropped 2 bases, with 9 bases sitting between them. The CDR3 runs 13 residues. Germline V gives CDR1 SGHNT, CDR2 YYREEE (reference sequence). The CDR3 is CASSEQLQETQYF. The CDR3 coding sequence is TGTGCCAGCAGCGAACAGCTACAAGAGACCCAGTACTTC.

V is TRBV11-2 and J is TRBJ2-7, with D possibly being TRBD2 (6 bases). Per germline, CDR1 SGHAT and CDR2 FQNNGV. This CDR3 is 16 amino acids long. V was clipped by 0 bases and J by 2 bases, with 14 bases between them. CDR3 amino acids: CASSLEAGAGAYEQYF. The CDR3 DNA follows: TGTGCCAGCAGCTTAGAAGCGGGCGCTGGGGCCTACGAGCAGTACTTC.

This chain uses TRBV4-1 with TRBJ1-1, with 10 positions matching TRBD1. V shed 4 bases, J shed 1 base, and the junction held 3 bases outside the gene matches. This CDR3 is 15 amino acids long. Germline CDR1 is MGHRA and CDR2 is YSYEKL. CDR3 loop: CASSPRQGANTEAFF. CDR3 nucleotides: TGCGCCAGCAGCCCTCGACAGGGGGCGAACACTGAAGCTTTCTTT.

For this clone: A junction boundary mismatches the germline segment, possibly from a read error. Here the CDR3 reads CASSSHYEQHF. CDR3 sequence (DNA): TGCGCCAGCAGTTCACACTACGAGCAGCACTTC. The V gene is TRBV5-1, the J gene TRBJ2-7; no clear D. CDR1 and CDR2 (germline): SGHRS, YFSETQ. The length of the CDR3 is 11 residues.

The chain employs TRBV18 and TRBJ1-1; D remains unclear. CDR3 length equals 15 residues. Germline values: CDR1 KGHSH, CDR2 LQKENI. Trimming took 1 base from V and 1 from J, leaving 10 bases between them. CDR3 in DNA: TGTGCCAGCTCACCACAGGGCTTTGAGAACACTGAAGCTTTCTTT. Its protein product is CASSPQGFENTEAFF.

This chain uses TRBV18 with TRBJ2-5, with 14 nucleotides matching TRBD2. The CDR3 totals 21 residues. The V and J ends lost 3 bases and 4 bases, in that order; junction bases with no gene match: 19. The germline V gene has CDR1 KGHSH and CDR2 LQKENI. The CDR3 nucleotides read TGTGCCAGCTCACCCACCCGCATGGGGACTAGCGGGAGAAGGTACCGAGAGACCCAGTACTTC. This gives the protein CASSPTRMGTSGRRYRETQYF.

V is TRBV11-1 and J is TRBJ2-1; D gene ambiguous. CDR1 and CDR2 (germline): SGHAT, FQDESV (reference sequence). Trimming removed 1 base at V and 2 bases at J, with 9 bases between. The CDR3 length is 15 residues. CDR3 coding DNA: TGTGCCAGCAGCTTAGAGGGTGGTCCCTACAATGAGCAGTTCTTC. It encodes CASSLEGGPYNEQFF.

J is TRBJ2-3 and V is TRBV7-3; the D gene could be TRBD1 or TRBD2 (5 bases each). The CDR3 extends over 16 amino acids. Germline CDR1 SGHTA, CDR2 FQGTGA. V was pared by 5 bases and J by 1 base, with 16 bases between. The CDR3 bases are TGTGCCAGCAGCCTTGGTGGGACCGAGGGCACAGATACGCAGTATTTT. Its protein product is CASSLGGTEGTDTQYF.

The V call is TRBV13, the J call TRBJ2-2; 10 bases agree with TRBD2. Germline loops: CDR1 PRHDT, CDR2 FYEKMQ (reference sequence). This CDR3 region has 17 residues. Trimming removed 5 bases from V and 3 bases from J; junction bases left unmatched: 9. CDR3 coding DNA: TGTGCCAGCAGCCTAGCGGGAGTCGGCTCTTACACCGGGGAGCTGTTTTTT. Its translation is CASSLAGVGSYTGELFF.

This clone is a singleton in its sample. This rearrangement joins TRBV15 to TRBJ2-2; 11 positions match TRBD2. J lost 2 bases, V lost 5 bases, and 4 bases had no gene match. Germline CDR1 is LNHNV and CDR2 is YYDKDF (reference sequence). The CDR3 is made up of 16 amino acids. The CDR3 loop is CATSLAGGTNTGELFF. For the CDR3, the DNA is TGTGCCACCAGCCTAGCGGGAGGCACCAACACCGGGGAGCTGTTTTTT. The full variable domain, completed using reference TRBV15 and TRBJ2-2, is DAMVIQNPRYQVTQFGKPVTLSCSQTLNHNVMYWYQQKSSQAPKLLFHYYDKDFNNEADTPDNFQSRRPNTSFCFLDIRSPGLGDTAMYLCATSLAGGTNTGELFFGEGSRLTVL.

Points on this clone: Sequence at one end of the junction differs from germline and may be a read error. The sample holds other DNA sequences that translate to the same CDR3. The chain links TRBV2 to TRBJ1-5, with TRBD1 as a possible D gene (6 bases). This CDR3 region has 14 residues. Germline lookup yields CDR1 SNHLY and CDR2 FYNNEI. As DNA, the CDR3 is TGCGCCAGCAGGGCGGACAGCTACAATCAGCCCCAGCATTTT. Its protein is CASRADSYNQPQHF. The entire variable domain, with the rest obtained from reference TRBV2 and TRBJ1-5, is as follows: EPEVTQTPSHQVTQMGQEVILRCVPISNHLYFYWYRQILGQKVEFLVSFYNNEISEKSEIFDDQFSVERPDGSNFTLKIRSTKLEDSAMYFCASRADSYNQPQHFGDGTRLSIL.

This clone was seen only once. The rearrangement uses TRBV5-5 and TRBJ1-2; the D is unclear. The CDR3 sequence is 15 residues long. Trimming left V 1 base short and J 4 bases short, with 14 bases between. Germline V gene data show CDR1 as SGHKS and CDR2 as YYEKEE (reference sequence). The CDR3 protein is CASSLLGSIIYGYTF. The CDR3 nucleotides read TGTGCCAGCAGCTTGTTGGGCAGCATAATCTATGGCTACACCTTC. The whole variable domain, remainder taken from reference TRBV5-5 and TRBJ1-2, is DAGVTQSPTHLIKTRGQQVTLRCSPISGHKSVSWYQQVLGQGPQFIFQYYEKEERGRGNFPDRFSARQFPNYSSELNVNALLLGDSALYLCASSLLGSIIYGYTFGSGTRLTVV.